The 3 T cell receptor beta chains below all came from one sample that was sequenced in a study of cytomegalovirus exposure and HLA in healthy donors. In the PCR, 60 Vbeta and 13 Jbeta primers were used. The method was immunoSEQ multiplex PCR; TCRdb's version includes in-frame clones alone and lacks a portion of them. In the table there are about 90,000 clones, 65% to 85% of which are singletons. Sequencing input: PBMCs. The source is a woman aged 60-75 years in good health and CMV-seropositive.

J is TRBJ1-6 and V is TRBV4-1; a possible D gene is TRBD1 (5 bases). The CDR3 loop spans 15 amino acids. CDR1 and CDR2 from the germline V gene are MGHRA and YSYEKL. Trimming stripped 3 bases from V and 10 bases from J, with 16 bases between. CDR3 sequence reads: CASSQQQVAGSPLHF. The CDR3 nucleotides read TGCGCCAGCAGCCAGCAACAGGTTGCTGGGTCACCCCTCCACTTT.

The chain combines TRBV15 with TRBJ2-7; TRBD1 might be the D (5 bases). CDR3 size: 13 residues. V was pared by 3 bases and J by 5 bases, with 11 bases between. Germline-derived CDR1 and CDR2 are LNHNV and YYDKDF (reference sequence). For the CDR3, the DNA is TGTGCCACCAGCAGTTTATTAGGGGACGAGCAGTACTTC. Protein product: CATSSLLGDEQYF.

J is TRBJ2-1 and V is TRBV29-1; a possible D gene is TRBD1 (5 bases). Germline V gene sequence: CDR1 SQVTM, CDR2 ANQGSEA. This CDR3 comprises 15 residues. Trimming pared 4 bases from V and 0 bases from J, leaving 13 bases between. The CDR3 loop is CSVASWGSSYNEQFF. DNA for the CDR3: TGCAGCGTTGCCTCGTGGGGCAGCTCCTACAATGAGCAGTTCTTC.